This is a list of T cell receptor beta chains from one sample in a study of shared clonotypes between healthy human individuals. TCRdb's copy holds only in-frame clones and misses some; the assay was immunoSEQ multiplex PCR. The table has around 980,000 clones, around 82% seen once. Sequenced material: memory CD4+ T cells from PBMCs. The receptor source for this set is a man aged 18 to 30 in good health. Some clones in this sample may be carry-over from other donors' samples. The CDR3 runs from the conserved cysteine through the conserved F or W. A D gene is named only where the DNA matches it firmly. Some rows mark clone size as missing; the rest say once, few, many or name a class of expanded clone.

-	TRBV5-1	TRBJ2-2	-	TGCGCCAGCAGCTTGGAGGGGTACGACGGGGAGCTGTTTTTT	CASSLEGYDGELFF
many	TRBV11-2	TRBJ2-1	TRBD2	TGTGCCAGCAGCTTAGTACCCAGCGGGATAACCTACAATGAGCAGTTCTTC	CASSLVPSGITYNEQFF
-	TRBV6-5	TRBJ2-3	TRBD2	TGTGCCAGCAGTCAGTTAGCGGGGCCTACGCAGTATTTT	CASSQLAGPTQYF
-	TRBV5-1	TRBJ2-1	-	TGCGCCAGCAGCTCCGGACAACAGTCCTACAATGAGCAGTTCTTC	CASSSGQQSYNEQFF
once	TRBV7-6	TRBJ2-3	TRBD1	TGTGCCAGCAGCTTAGCGTCAGGGGGAGATACGCAGTATTTT	CASSLASGGDTQYF
-	TRBV2	TRBJ2-7	TRBD2	TGTTCCGGGAGGGGGGCGTCCGAGCAGTACTTC	CSGRGASEQYF
-	TRBV7-9	TRBJ2-7	-	TGTGCCAGCAGCCTACTAGCTGGCTACGAGCAGTACTTC	CASSLLAGYEQYF
-	TRBV7-9	TRBJ1-5	-	TGTGCCAGCAGCTTAGGGGACGTCCGAAATCAGCCCCAGCATTTT	CASSLGDVRNQPQHF
once	TRBV30	TRBJ1-2	-	TGTGCCTGGAGTGGAACCATGCAGATTCATGGCTACACCTTC	CAWSGTMQIHGYTF
-	TRBV5-4	TRBJ2-3	TRBD2	TGTGCCAGCAGTGCCCGACTAGCGGGGCCGCCAGATACGCAGTATTTT	CASSARLAGPPDTQYF
-	TRBV28	TRBJ1-2	-	TGTGCCAGCAGTCGACAGGTGGCCCACACCTTC	CASSRQVAHTF
few	TRBV5-1	TRBJ2-2	TRBD1	TGCGCCAGCAGCTCGACCCCGGGACAGGATACCGGGGAGCTGTTTTTT	CASSSTPGQDTGELFF
once	TRBV25-1	TRBJ2-1	TRBD1	TGTGCCAGCAGTTTAACACCCGGCACAGGGGGCGAAGAGCAGTTCTTC	CASSLTPGTGGEEQFF
once	TRBV14	TRBJ2-7	-	TGTGCCAGCAGCCACTCGCTACTCGAGCAGTACTTC	CASSHSLLEQYF
few	TRBV4-1	TRBJ2-7	TRBD2	TGCGCCAGCAGCCCCCTGGGTTTGCGGGAGACGGGCGAGCAGTACTTC	CASSPLGLRETGEQYF
-	TRBV6-5	TRBJ1-1	-	TGTGCCAGCAGGGGTAGGAGGGCTACTGAAGCTTTCTTT	CASRGRRATEAFF
-	TRBV7-6	TRBJ1-4	TRBD1	TGTGCCAGCAGCTTCGACAGGGGAGCTGAAAAACTGTTTTTT	CASSFDRGAEKLFF
many	TRBV7-9	TRBJ2-7	-	TGTGCCAGCAGCTTGGGACGGAACTACGAGCAGTACTTC	CASSLGRNYEQYF
-	TRBV5-1	TRBJ2-4	-	TGTGCCAGCAGCTTACCGGGAGTTAAAAACATTCAGTACTTC	CASSLPGVKNIQYF
-	TRBV28	TRBJ2-7	TRBD2	TGTGCCAGCGAGGGACTAGCGGGAGCTGGCCCCTACGAGCAGTACTTC	CASEGLAGAGPYEQYF
-	TRBV2	TRBJ1-1	-	TGTGCCAGCAGATACACTGAAGCTTTCTTT	CASRYTEAFF
-	TRBV6-5	TRBJ1-1	-	TGTGCCAGCAGTTACGAGGGCCGGACTGAAGCTTTCTTT	CASSYEGRTEAFF
-	TRBV5-6	TRBJ2-1	TRBD1	TGTGCCAGCAGTTATTTAGGGACAGCCTACAATGAGCAGTTCTTC	CASSYLGTAYNEQFF
few	TRBV28	TRBJ1-1	-	TGTGCCAGCAGTTCACGCATAGCTTTGTGGGGTGAAGCTTTCTTT	CASSSRIALWGEAFF
-	TRBV10-3	TRBJ2-3	TRBD1	TGTGCCATCAGGAGGGGACAGTGGGAAGGTACGCAGTATTTT	CAIRRGQWEGTQYF
-	TRBV10-3	TRBJ2-1	-	TGTGCCATCACCTCAGACGCCCCGTCCTACAATGAGCAGTTCTTC	CAITSDAPSYNEQFF
-	TRBV11-2	TRBJ2-3	-	TGTGCCAGCAGCTTAGACAGGGGTCCAGATACGCAGTATTTT	CASSLDRGPDTQYF
-	TRBV11-1	TRBJ1-1	-	TGTGCCAGCAGCTTAGATGGGGGGACTGAAGCTTTCTTT	CASSLDGGTEAFF
-	TRBV19	TRBJ1-2	TRBD1	TGTGCCAGTACCCTTAGGGGACAGGGGTATGGCTACACCTTC	CASTLRGQGYGYTF
many	TRBV10-3	TRBJ2-7	-	TGTGCCATCATGATCGAGCATGGGGTGGACTACGAGCAGTACTTC	CAIMIEHGVDYEQYF
few	TRBV4-1	TRBJ2-1	TRBD2	TGCGCCAGCAGCCAAATGAGCGGGAGTTCCTACAATGAGCAGTTCTTC	CASSQMSGSSYNEQFF
-	TRBV2	TRBJ1-1	-	TGTGCCAGCAGAGTGAGTAGATCTGAAGCTTTCTTT	CASRVSRSEAFF
-	TRBV5-4	TRBJ2-1	-	TGTGCCAGCAGCTTGGCGCAGGGACGCTACAATGAGCAGTTCTTC	CASSLAQGRYNEQFF
once	TRBV19	TRBJ2-3	-	TGTGCCAGTAGTATCGGGGTTGGAGATACGCAGTATTTT	CASSIGVGDTQYF
-	TRBV7-9	TRBJ1-1	-	TGTGCCAGCAGTCACGGTCAGTTGAACACTGAAGCTTTCTTT	CASSHGQLNTEAFF
-	TRBV5-1	TRBJ1-2	-	TGCGCCAGCAGCTTGGCCGGTAGCGTCGGGGTTGGCTACACCTTC	CASSLAGSVGVGYTF
-	TRBV18	TRBJ2-2	TRBD2	TGTGCCAGCTCATGGGAGATAGGACTAGCTCGCACCGGGGAGCTGTTTTTT	CASSWEIGLARTGELFF
-	TRBV4-3	TRBJ2-1	-	TGCGCCAGCAGCCAGGTAGGAGGTGAGCAGTTCTTC	CASSQVGGEQFF
-	TRBV11-2	TRBJ2-6	-	TGTGCCAGCAGCTTATCGGGTAGCTCTGGGGCCAACGTCCTGACTTTC	CASSLSGSSGANVLTF
-	TRBV20-1	TRBJ2-7	-	TGCAGTGCTAGAGAAAACTACGAGCAGTACTTC	CSARENYEQYF
-	TRBV7-2	TRBJ2-7	-	TGTGCCAGCAGCCCCCAGGGGACGATCGAGCAGTACTTC	CASSPQGTIEQYF
-	TRBV7-2	TRBJ2-7	TRBD1	TGTGCCAGCACGCGGTGGGGGACAGGGGGCGAGCAGTACTTC	CASTRWGTGGEQYF
-	TRBV6-4	TRBJ2-5	TRBD2	TGTGCCAGCACTCGGGCTAGCGGGGGGGATAAGGAGACCCAGTACTTC	CASTRASGGDKETQYF
-	TRBV30	TRBJ1-1	TRBD1	TGTGCCTGGGACGACAGGGGGCTGAGTAGGGCTTTCTTT	CAWDDRGLSRAFF
-	TRBV7-9	TRBJ2-5	TRBD2	TGTGCCAGCAGCCCCGGGACTAGCGGGGCAGGAGAGACCCAGTACTTC	CASSPGTSGAGETQYF
few	TRBV7-8	TRBJ1-2	TRBD1	TGTGCCAGCAACAGGGGCGAAGCTAACTATGGCTACACCTTC	CASNRGEANYGYTF
-	TRBV5-8	TRBJ2-3	-	TGTGCCAGCAGCCCCCTCACGGGCTTGGCAGATACGCAGTATTTT	CASSPLTGLADTQYF
-	TRBV11-2	TRBJ1-1	TRBD1	TGTGCCAGCAGCCTAAGAGGGGGAGGGGGCCTTGAAGCTTTCTTT	CASSLRGGGGLEAFF
once	TRBV5-1	TRBJ2-1	TRBD2	TGCGCCAGCAGCTTGGCCCCAGCGGGATTTGGTGAGCAGTTCTTC	CASSLAPAGFGEQFF
-	TRBV4-2	TRBJ2-2	-	TGTGCCAGCAGCCAACAGCGCACCGGGGAGCTGTTTTTT	CASSQQRTGELFF
-	TRBV9	TRBJ2-2	-	TGTGCCAGCACCCCGGGCGGCTCGAACACCGGGGAGCTGTTTTTT	CASTPGGSNTGELFF
-	TRBV19	TRBJ1-2	-	TGTGCCAGTAGTATCCCGGGTGGAGGCCAGACCTATGGCTACACCTTC	CASSIPGGGQTYGYTF